The rows below give T cell receptor beta chains drawn from one sample of a study of T cells after yellow fever vaccination. TCRdb fed the 5' RACE reads into MiXCR, producing one record per CDR3 protein. This sample carries about 370,000 distinct CDR3 sequences, roughly 12% of them seen once, and the ten largest clones take more than 15%. Sequences were derived from PBMCs, sampled on the day of the first yellow fever vaccination. These receptors were collected from a man younger than 35 who received the YFV17D yellow fever vaccine. CDR3s include the opening cysteine and the closing phenylalanine or tryptophan. The D gene is left open where the match is weak. Size is omitted from some rows. Given values are once, few, many or a class for expanded clones.

>TRBJ2-7|13|.|.|TRBV7-3
CASSLLSQGEQYF
TGTGCCAGCAGCTTGTTATCGCAAGGGGAGCAGTACTTC
>TRBJ1-2|13|.|few|TRBV5-5
CASSSPGQDGYTF
TGTGCCAGCAGCTCGCCTGGGCAGGATGGCTACACCTTC
>TRBJ2-3|14|.|few|TRBV6-1
CAIARGGLTDTQYF
TGTGCCATCGCCCGGGGAGGCCTCACAGATACGCAGTATTTT
>TRBJ1-1|13|.|few|TRBV24-1
CATSDLGRTEAFF
TGTGCCACCAGTGATTTGGGGCGTACTGAAGCTTTCTTT
>TRBJ2-4|18|TRBD1|.|TRBV7-8
CASSEFDRGRGAKNIQYF
TGTGCCAGCAGCGAGTTCGACAGGGGGCGAGGGGCCAAAAACATTCAGTACTTC
>TRBJ2-4|14|TRBD1|many|TRBV5-1
CASSDSGQENIQYF
TGCGCCAGCAGCGACTCGGGACAGGAAAACATTCAGTACTTC
>TRBJ2-5|17|TRBD1|.|TRBV6-2/TRBV6-3
CASGQRRKGAVGETQYF
TGTGCCAGCGGCCAACGACGAAAGGGGGCGGTCGGAGAGACCCAGTACTTC
>TRBJ1-3|14|.|.|TRBV5-1
CASSLQEAGNTIYF
TGCGCCAGCAGCTTACAGGAAGCTGGAAACACCATATATTTT
>TRBJ2-6|15|TRBD1|.|TRBV10-3
CATMGQGAGANVLTF
TGTGCCACCATGGGACAGGGCGCTGGGGCCAACGTCCTGACTTTC
>TRBJ1-5|15|.|.|TRBV4-1
CASSQVGVPNQPQHF
TGCGCCAGCAGCCAAGTAGGAGTCCCCAATCAGCCCCAGCATTTT
>TRBJ2-3|16|.|few|TRBV7-2
CASSFVGGGASDTQYF
TGTGCCAGCAGCTTTGTAGGTGGGGGGGCATCAGATACGCAGTATTTT
>TRBJ2-7|15|TRBD1|.|TRBV7-6
CASSPTGGDPYEQYF
TGTGCCAGCAGCCCCACAGGGGGAGATCCCTACGAGCAGTACTTC
>TRBJ2-6|18|TRBD1|few|TRBV6-2/TRBV6-3
CASTSRTGRGSGANVLTF
TGTGCCAGCACCTCAAGGACAGGGCGAGGATCTGGGGCCAACGTCCTGACTTTC
>TRBJ1-5|15|.|few|TRBV4-1
CASSQFQGSNQPQHF
TGCGCCAGCAGCCAATTTCAGGGGAGCAATCAGCCCCAGCATTTT
>TRBJ2-1|14|TRBD1|few|TRBV29-1
CSVQGTGALYEQFF
TGCAGCGTTCAAGGGACAGGGGCCTTGTATGAGCAGTTCTTC
>TRBJ1-2|15|.|few|TRBV14
CASSQDPEVAYGYTF
TGTGCCAGCAGCCAAGATCCGGAGGTCGCCTATGGCTACACCTTC
>TRBJ1-6|14|TRBD1|few|TRBV6-5
CASSYDRAGSPLHF
TGTGCCAGCAGTTACGACAGGGCAGGTTCACCCCTCCACTTT
>TRBJ2-1|15|.|many|TRBV7-2
CASSLVAVTYNEQFF
TGTGCCAGCAGCTTAGTAGCGGTAACCTACAATGAGCAGTTCTTC
>TRBJ2-1|17|.|many|TRBV28
CASSLYPRGEVDNEQFF
TGTGCCAGCAGTTTATACCCACGCGGGGAAGTAGACAATGAGCAGTTCTTC
>TRBJ2-2|16|TRBD2|few|TRBV5-1
CASSFLASGAAGELFF
TGCGCCAGCAGCTTTTTGGCCAGCGGGGCGGCCGGGGAGCTGTTTTTT